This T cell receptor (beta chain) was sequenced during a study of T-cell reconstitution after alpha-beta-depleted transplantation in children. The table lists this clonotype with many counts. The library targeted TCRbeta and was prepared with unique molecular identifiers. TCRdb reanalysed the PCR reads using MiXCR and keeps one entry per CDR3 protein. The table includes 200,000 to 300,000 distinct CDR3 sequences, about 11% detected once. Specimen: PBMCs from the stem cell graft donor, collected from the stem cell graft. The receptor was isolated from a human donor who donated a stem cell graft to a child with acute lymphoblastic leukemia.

The CDR3 spells CASLTPSADNEQFF. CDR3 in DNA: TGTGCCAGCTTAACCCCTAGCGCAGACAATGAGCAGTTCTTC. This rearrangement joins TRBV28 to TRBJ2-1, with D perhaps TRBD2 (6 bases). This CDR3 has 14 amino acids. The V gene lost 8 bases and the J gene lost 5 bases, with 16 bases spanning the gap. CDR1 is MDHEN and CDR2 is SYDVKM in the germline V gene. Combining the CDR3 with reference TRBV28 and TRBJ2-1 gives the whole variable domain DVKVTQSSRYLVKRTGEKVFLECVQDMDHENMFWYRQDPGLGLRLIYFSYDVKMKEKGDIPEGYSVSREKKERFSLILESASTNQTSMYLCASLTPSADNEQFFGPGTRLTVL.